One T cell receptor beta chain is described in this entry. Its antigen is still unknown. Per-base quality was not reported, and no clone a single base away is much larger than it. V loses 4 bases at its end and J loses 6 bases; junction bases beyond the gene matches: 10. Spanning cysteine to phenylalanine, the CDR3 consists of 15 amino acids. Only the CDR3 part of the read is kept: 45 bases, read in frame from the first base. According to the germline V gene, CDR1 reads MRHNA and CDR2 reads SNTAGT. The data are from a study of untreated major depressive disorder (dated by TCRdb to 2016 to 2018). Turning to the overall study: In this cross-sectional case-control comparison, antidepressant-free major depressive disorder patients and individually matched non-depressed controls were compared on T cell phenotype and TCR repertoire. The sequencing was a follow-up to the differences in Vbeta 5.1, Vbeta 11 and Vbeta 22 usage that flow cytometry had picked up across the whole cohort.

Points the paper makes about the study in general: A comparatively small study sample was produced by the strict matching and exclusion criteria, and the generalizability of findings was thereby limited. The sequencing comparisons used one-tailed planned tests on only three preselected Vbeta families. In every sequenced subject, the top five TRBV05-01 clones were all identified as private clones. In CD4+ T cells, sequencing confirmed that depressed patients used TRBV05-01 (Vbeta 5.1) more than controls did, with a one-tailed test giving p = 0.040. In the sequencing data, TRBV25-01 and TRBV02-01 usage matched the flow-cytometry pattern but was not statistically significant.

The Qiagen DNeasy Blood and Tissue Kit was used to extract total genomic DNA from the purified CD4+ T cells. The TCRbeta CDR3 region, defined according to IMGT, was amplified and sequenced using immunoSEQ immunosequencing protocols. Per the original workflow: Preprocessing of raw sequence data for PCR and sequencing error correction was performed by the immunoSEQ service. Data were loaded into the immunoSEQ Analyzer and further analyzed with VDJtools v1.0.7. The paired Wilcoxon signed-rank test was used to test for differences between patients and controls. Entries here come from immuneACCESS through TCRdb and include only in-frame sequences with V and J called. Some clones fail to appear in such tables; in the studies checked, an unresolved V gene covers under half of the shortfall, and the cause of the remainder is unknown. That table is the source of V, J and clone size, and D and trimming were worked out from the DNA. Present in this sample are over 20,000 clones, about 93% of which were seen just once. The ten largest clonotypes hold less than 0.4% of the sample.

Each depressed patient was matched pairwise with a non-depressed control on sex, age, current smoking status and body mass index. Every participant in the study was of European descent. Controls scored 5 or less on the Quick Inventory of Depressive Symptoms-Self Report and had no mood disorder, either currently or at any point in their lifetime. All participants were excluded for major medical conditions, Axis I/II comorbidities, regular medication or illicit drug use, or drinking over 100 g alcohol weekly. About 30 ml of peripheral blood was collected from each participant into EDTA tubes. Magnetic negative selection with the BD IMag Human CD4 T Lymphocyte Enrichment Set was used to purify CD4+ T cells from thawed PBMCs. Flow cytometry confirmed that the CD4+ enrichment method typically gave around 96% purity. A subgroup of four or five case-control pairs, chosen blind to the chemokine receptor expression and flow-cytometric repertoire skewing results, underwent TCRbeta sequencing. All blood samples were drawn in the morning at 8:00 a.m., and PBMCs were separated by Ficoll-Hypaque gradient centrifugation. Until being assayed, PBMCs were kept in liquid nitrogen after cryopreservation by gradual cooling to -80 degrees C.

Sequenced: CD4+ T cells from PBMCs. This receptor was identified in a man aged 25 to 40 in good health. The chain was built from TRBV6-4 and TRBJ2-3, and 7 junction bases match TRBD1. The CDR3 protein: CASSVGTASRDTQYF. The DNA reads as follows: TGTGCCAGCAGTGTTGGGACAGCGTCCCGTGATACGCAGTATTTT.